This T cell receptor (beta chain) is from a study of cytomegalovirus exposure and HLA in healthy donors. Study-wide findings and caveats: A prior analysis recorded that most TCR beta V segments were productive about 87% or about 30% of the time.

The germline CDR1 and CDR2 sequences are MGHDK and SYGVNS. This CDR3 has 16 residues. Trimming removed 0 bases from V and 6 bases from J; junction bases left unmatched: 8. PCR amplification relied on 60 Vbeta primers (plus 13 Jbeta primers). This table comes from immunoSEQ multiplex PCR, and its TCRdb copy is limited to in-frame clones, with some not included. The sample shows around 140,000 clones, about 83% of them seen only once. This clone was seen only once. Its antigen is currently unknown. The sequence derives from a woman in her twenties or thirties in good health and CMV-seronegative. Source material: PBMCs. The chain employs TRBV25-1 and TRBJ2-1; 7 bases map to TRBD2. CDR3 nucleotides: TGTGCCAGCAGTGAATATCTCGGGGGGTTGGGCAATGAGCAGTTCTTC. As protein: CASSEYLGGLGNEQFF.